This record looks at one T cell receptor beta chain sequence and its context. The repertoire was sequenced with immunoSEQ multiplex PCR; TCRdb's copy has only in-frame clones and lacks some. The table includes approximately 70,000 clones, about 94% detected once. Germline V gives CDR1 LGHNA, CDR2 YSLEER. CDR3 length: 16 residues. The V gene end was trimmed by 0 bases and the J gene end by 8 bases; junction bases not matched to a gene: 5. The receptor was derived from a man aged 35-49 years with rheumatoid arthritis. The sequencing sample was made of PBMCs. This chain joins TRBV4-3 and TRBJ2-3; 13 bases match TRBD2. Written as DNA, the CDR3 is TGCGCCAGCAGCCAAGATACTAGCGGGAGGGGTGGTACGCAGTATTTT. Translation gives CASSQDTSGRGGTQYF.